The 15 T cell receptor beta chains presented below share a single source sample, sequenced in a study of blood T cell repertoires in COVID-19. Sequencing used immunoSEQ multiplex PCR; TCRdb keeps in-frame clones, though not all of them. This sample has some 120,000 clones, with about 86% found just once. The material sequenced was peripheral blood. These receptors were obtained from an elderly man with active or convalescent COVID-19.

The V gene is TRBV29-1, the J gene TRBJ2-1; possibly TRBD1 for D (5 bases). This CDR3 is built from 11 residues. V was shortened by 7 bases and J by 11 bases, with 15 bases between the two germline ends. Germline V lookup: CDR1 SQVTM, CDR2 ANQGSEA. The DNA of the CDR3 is TGCAGCGCTGACGTACAGGATAAGCAGTTCTTC. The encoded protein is CSADVQDKQFF.

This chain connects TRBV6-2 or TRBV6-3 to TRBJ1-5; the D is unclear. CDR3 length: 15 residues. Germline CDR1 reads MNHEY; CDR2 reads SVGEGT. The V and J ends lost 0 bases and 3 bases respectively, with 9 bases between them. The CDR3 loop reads CASSYSGGHNQPQHF. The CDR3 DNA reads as TGTGCCAGCAGTTACTCGGGCGGGCACAATCAGCCCCAGCATTTT.

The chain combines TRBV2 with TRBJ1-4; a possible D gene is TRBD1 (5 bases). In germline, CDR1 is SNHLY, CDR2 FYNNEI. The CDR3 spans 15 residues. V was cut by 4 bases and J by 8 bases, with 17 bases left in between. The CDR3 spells CASSAQEGSREKLFF. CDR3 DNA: TGTGCCAGCAGTGCCCAGGAGGGGTCGCGGGAAAAACTGTTTTTT.

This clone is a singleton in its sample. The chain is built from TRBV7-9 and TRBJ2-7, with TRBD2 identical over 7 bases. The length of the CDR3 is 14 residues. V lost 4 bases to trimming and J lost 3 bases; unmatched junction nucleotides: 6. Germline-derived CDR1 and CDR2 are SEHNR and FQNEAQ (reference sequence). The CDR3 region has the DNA TGTGCCAGCAGCTCCGAGACTAGCCGCTACGAGCAGTACTTC. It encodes CASSSETSRYEQYF.

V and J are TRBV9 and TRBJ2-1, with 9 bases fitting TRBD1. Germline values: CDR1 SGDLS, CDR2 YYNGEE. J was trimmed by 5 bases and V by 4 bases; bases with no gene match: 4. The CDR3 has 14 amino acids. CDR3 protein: CASSPGTGNNEQFF. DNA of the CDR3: TGTGCCAGCAGCCCCGGGACAGGGAACAATGAGCAGTTCTTC.

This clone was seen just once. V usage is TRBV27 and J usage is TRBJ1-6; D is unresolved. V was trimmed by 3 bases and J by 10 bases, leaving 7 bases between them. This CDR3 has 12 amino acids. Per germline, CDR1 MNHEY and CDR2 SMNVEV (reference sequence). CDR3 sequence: CASSFSLSPLHF. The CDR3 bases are TGTGCCAGCAGTTTCTCCCTATCACCCCTCCACTTT.

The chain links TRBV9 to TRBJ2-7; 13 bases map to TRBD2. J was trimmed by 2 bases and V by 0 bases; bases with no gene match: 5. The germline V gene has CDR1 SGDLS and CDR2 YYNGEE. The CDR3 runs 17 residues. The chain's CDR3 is CASSVGPGTSGTYEQYF. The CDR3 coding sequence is TGTGCCAGCAGCGTAGGCCCTGGGACTAGCGGGACCTACGAGCAGTACTTC.

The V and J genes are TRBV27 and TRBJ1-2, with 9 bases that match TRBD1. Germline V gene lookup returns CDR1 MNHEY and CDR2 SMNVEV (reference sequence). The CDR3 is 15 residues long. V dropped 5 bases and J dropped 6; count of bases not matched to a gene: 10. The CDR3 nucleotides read TGTGCCAGCAGTACGACGGACAGGGGTGATCATGGCTACACCTTC. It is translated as CASSTTDRGDHGYTF.

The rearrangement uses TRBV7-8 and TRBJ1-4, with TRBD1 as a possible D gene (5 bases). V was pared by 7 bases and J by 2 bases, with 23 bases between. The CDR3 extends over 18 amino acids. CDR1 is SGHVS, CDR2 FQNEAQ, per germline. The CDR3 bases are TGTGCCAGCACAGGTCGGGGAGGGGTAATTGCGACTAATGAAAAACTGTTTTTT. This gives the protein CASTGRGGVIATNEKLFF.

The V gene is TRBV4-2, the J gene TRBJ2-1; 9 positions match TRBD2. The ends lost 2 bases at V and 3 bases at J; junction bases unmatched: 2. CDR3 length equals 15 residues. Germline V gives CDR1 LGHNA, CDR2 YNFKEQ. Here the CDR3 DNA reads TGTGCCAGCAGCCAAAGCGGGGGGCTCTACAATGAGCAGTTCTTC. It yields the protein CASSQSGGLYNEQFF.

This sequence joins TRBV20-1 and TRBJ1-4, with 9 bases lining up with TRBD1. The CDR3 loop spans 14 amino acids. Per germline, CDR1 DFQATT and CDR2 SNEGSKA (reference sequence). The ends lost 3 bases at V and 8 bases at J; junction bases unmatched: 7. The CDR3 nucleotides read TGCAGTGCTAGTCCGGGACAGGGAATGGAAAAACTGTTTTTT. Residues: CSASPGQGMEKLFF.

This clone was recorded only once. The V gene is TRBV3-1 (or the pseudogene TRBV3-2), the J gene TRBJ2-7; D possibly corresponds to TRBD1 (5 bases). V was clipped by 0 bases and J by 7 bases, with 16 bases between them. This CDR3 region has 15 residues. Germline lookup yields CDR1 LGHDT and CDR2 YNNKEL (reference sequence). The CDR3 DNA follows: TGTGCCAGCAGCCAAGACTGGTTGGGGTCAGGGGAGCAGTACTTC. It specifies CASSQDWLGSGEQYF.

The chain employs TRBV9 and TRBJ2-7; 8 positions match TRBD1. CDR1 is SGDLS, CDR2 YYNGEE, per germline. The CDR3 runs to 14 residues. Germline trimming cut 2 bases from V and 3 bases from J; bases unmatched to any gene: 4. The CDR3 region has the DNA TGTGCCAGCAGCGTGCGAGACAGGGGCTACGAGCAGTACTTC. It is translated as CASSVRDRGYEQYF.

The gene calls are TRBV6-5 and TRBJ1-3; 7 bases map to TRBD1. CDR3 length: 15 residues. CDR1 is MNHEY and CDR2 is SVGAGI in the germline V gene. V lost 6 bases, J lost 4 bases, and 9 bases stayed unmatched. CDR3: CASRDKGALGNTIYF. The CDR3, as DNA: TGTGCCAGCAGGGATAAGGGGGCGCTAGGAAACACCATATATTTT.

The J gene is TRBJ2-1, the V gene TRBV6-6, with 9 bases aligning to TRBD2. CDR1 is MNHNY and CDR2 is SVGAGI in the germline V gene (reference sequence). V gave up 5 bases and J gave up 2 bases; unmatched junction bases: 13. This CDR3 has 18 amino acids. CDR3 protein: CASSPRQGGGAPYNEQFF. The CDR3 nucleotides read TGTGCCAGCAGTCCAAGGCAGGGCGGGGGGGCCCCCTACAATGAGCAGTTCTTC.